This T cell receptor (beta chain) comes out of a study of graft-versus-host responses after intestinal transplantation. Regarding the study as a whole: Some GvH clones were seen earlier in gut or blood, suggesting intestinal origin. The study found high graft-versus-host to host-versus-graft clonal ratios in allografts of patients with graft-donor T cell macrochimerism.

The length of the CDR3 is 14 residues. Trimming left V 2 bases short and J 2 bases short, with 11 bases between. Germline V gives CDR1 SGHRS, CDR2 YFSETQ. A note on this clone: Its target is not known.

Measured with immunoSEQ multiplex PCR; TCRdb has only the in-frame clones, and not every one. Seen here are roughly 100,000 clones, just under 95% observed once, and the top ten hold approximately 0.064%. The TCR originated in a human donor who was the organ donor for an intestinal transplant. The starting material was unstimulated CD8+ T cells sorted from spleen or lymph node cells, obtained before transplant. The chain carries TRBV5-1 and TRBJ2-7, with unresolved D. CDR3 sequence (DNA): TGCGCCAGCAGCTTCTCGTCTGGCACCTACGAGCAGTACTTC. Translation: CASSFSSGTYEQYF.